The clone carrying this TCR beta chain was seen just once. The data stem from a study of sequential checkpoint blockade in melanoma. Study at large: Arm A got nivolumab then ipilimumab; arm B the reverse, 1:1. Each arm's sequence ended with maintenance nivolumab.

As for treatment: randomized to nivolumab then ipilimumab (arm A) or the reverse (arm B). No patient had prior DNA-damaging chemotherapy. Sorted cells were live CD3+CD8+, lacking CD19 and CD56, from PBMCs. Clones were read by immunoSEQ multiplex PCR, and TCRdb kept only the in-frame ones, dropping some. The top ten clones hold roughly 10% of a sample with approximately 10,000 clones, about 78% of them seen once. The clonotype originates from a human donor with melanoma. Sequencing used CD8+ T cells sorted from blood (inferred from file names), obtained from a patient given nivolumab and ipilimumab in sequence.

CDR3 residues: CAWSVGLAGVGEQFF. For the CDR3, the DNA is TGTGCCTGGAGTGTAGGGTTAGCGGGAGTTGGGGAGCAGTTCTTC. J is TRBJ2-1 and V is TRBV30; 9 positions match TRBD2. The CDR3 has 15 residues. J lost 10 bases, V lost 0 bases, and 10 bases had no gene match. Per the germline V gene, CDR1 is GTSNPN and CDR2 is SVGIG (reference sequence).